A single sample is the source of the 22 T cell receptor beta chains below, sequenced in a study of persistence of HIV-infected CD4 T cells. Cells were stimulated with overlapping HIV-1 Gag 15-mer peptides. Memory cells lacking CD40L and CD69 with high CD45RO were sorted. The antigens these receptors bind are not known. The libraries were made with immunoSEQ version 4 in survey mode. Repertoires were generated with immunoSEQ multiplex PCR, while TCRdb's copy carries only in-frame clones and drops some. This sample carries tens of thousands of clones, roughly 75% of them seen once, and the ten largest clones take about 1.8%. The material sequenced was CD4+ T cells sorted from PBMCs after approximately 19-hour stimulation, taken from a patient who received antiretroviral therapy. The receptors here all came from an adult man with HIV who was CMV-seropositive.

The rearrangement links TRBV20-1 to TRBJ1-1; the D gene is possibly TRBD1 (5 bases). V shed 3 bases and J shed 7 bases, with 9 bases lying between them. CDR3 length: 11 residues. CDR1 and CDR2 from the germline V gene are DFQATT and SNEGSKA (reference sequence). CDR3 sequence (DNA): TGCAGTGCTAGGGGGACCTATGAAGCTTTCTTT. This sequence encodes CSARGTYEAFF.

A few counts support this clone. V and J are TRBV2 and TRBJ1-5, with a possible D match to TRBD1 (6 bases). Germline CDR1 is SNHLY and CDR2 is FYNNEI. The CDR3 length is 15 residues. The V end was cut by 8 bases, the J end by 2 bases, with 16 bases between. The CDR3: CASAAEGGGNQPQHF. The DNA of the CDR3 is TGTGCCAGCGCGGCGGAGGGGGGAGGCAATCAGCCCCAGCATTTT.

The J gene is TRBJ2-3, the V gene TRBV5-8; no firm D call. Germline V gene lookup returns CDR1 SGHTS and CDR2 YDEGEE. The V end was cut by 2 bases, the J end by 2 bases, with 6 bases between. This CDR3 is built from 13 residues. CDR3 coding DNA: TGTGCCAGCAGCTTTCCGCTCACAGATACGCAGTATTTT. It is translated as CASSFPLTDTQYF.

The chain carries TRBV7-9 and TRBJ2-3; D is tentatively TRBD1 or TRBD2 (5 bases each). V gave up 5 bases and J gave up 3 bases, with 9 bases separating them. The length of the CDR3 is 13 residues. CDR1 is SEHNR, CDR2 FQNEAQ, per germline (reference sequence). For the CDR3, the DNA is TGTGCCAGCAGCCGGGACGGGACAGATACGCAGTATTTT. The encoded protein is CASSRDGTDTQYF.

The J gene is TRBJ1-1, the V gene TRBV5-5, with D possibly TRBD1 on 6 matching bases. V gave up 2 bases and J gave up 1 base, with 12 bases separating them. The CDR3 totals 15 residues. The germline V gene has CDR1 SGHKS and CDR2 YYEKEE (reference sequence). The DNA for the CDR3 is TGTGCCAGCAGCTTCAGTTCGACAGGGAACACTGAAGCTTTCTTT. Amino acid sequence: CASSFSSTGNTEAFF.

The rearrangement links TRBV24-1 to TRBJ2-1, with unresolved D. V shed 3 bases and J shed 3 bases, with 5 bases lying between them. Germline loops: CDR1 KGHDR, CDR2 SFDVKD. This CDR3 has 13 residues. CDR3 DNA: TGTGCCACCAGTGATAGACACTACAATGAGCAGTTCTTC. It specifies CATSDRHYNEQFF.

The rearrangement joins TRBV6-1 to TRBJ1-4; D is uncertain. CDR3 length: 12 amino acids. CDR1 and CDR2 (germline): MNHNS, SASEGT. Trimming pared 3 bases from V and 10 bases from J, leaving 9 bases between. This chain's CDR3 is CASSEDFRKLFF. CDR3 DNA: TGTGCCAGCAGTGAGGACTTCAGAAAACTGTTTTTT.

V and J are TRBV4-1 and TRBJ1-2; weak D call: TRBD1 (5 bases). V was cut by 3 bases and J by 8 bases, with 19 bases left in between. CDR1 is MGHRA, CDR2 YSYEKL, per germline. This CDR3 is built from 15 residues. CDR3 amino acids: CASSHGTGGLGGYTF. CDR3 nucleotide sequence: TGCGCCAGCAGCCACGGGACCGGGGGTCTGGGGGGCTACACCTTC.

V gene TRBV11-3 combines with J gene TRBJ1-5; no definite D call. This CDR3 is 14 amino acids long. Looked up from germline, CDR1 is SGHNT and CDR2 is YENEEA. V lost 9 bases, J lost 4 bases, and 16 bases lay in between. The CDR3 nucleotides read TGTGCCAGATTTCATGGGAGTCAAAATCAGCCCCAGCATTTT. It encodes CARFHGSQNQPQHF.

CDR3 residues: CASSLQGPTYEQYF. The CDR3 DNA reads TGTGCCAGCAGCTTACAGGGGCCCACCTACGAGCAGTACTTC. The chain combines TRBV5-4 with TRBJ2-7, with 7 bases aligning to TRBD1. J lost 2 bases, V lost 2 bases, and 4 bases had no gene match. The CDR3 length is 14 residues. Germline CDR1 and CDR2: SGHNT and YYREEE (reference sequence).

This clone was recorded a few times. The V gene is TRBV18, the J gene TRBJ2-1, with 9 bases lining up with TRBD2. The length of the CDR3 is 16 residues. J lost 5 bases, V lost 3 bases, and 8 bases had no gene match. The germline gives CDR1 KGHSH, CDR2 LQKENI. DNA of the CDR3: TGTGCCAGCTCACCTCCCCGCGGGGGGGCCGACAATGAGCAGTTCTTC. This codes for CASSPPRGGADNEQFF.

The chain employs TRBV2 and TRBJ2-3; D is uncertain. This CDR3 region has 15 residues. V shed 4 bases and J shed 2 bases, with 13 bases lying between them. Germline V CDR1 and CDR2: SNHLY, FYNNEI. The CDR3 loop is CASSAVRKPTDTQYF. The CDR3 bases are TGTGCCAGCAGTGCCGTGCGGAAACCCACAGATACGCAGTATTTT.

V is TRBV7-9 and J is TRBJ1-3; maybe TRBD1 (5 bases). The length of the CDR3 is 15 residues. The ends were cut back, 6 bases at V and 4 bases at J, with 16 bases in the middle. From germline, CDR1 is SEHNR and CDR2 FQNEAQ (reference sequence). CDR3 sequence (DNA): TGTGCCAGCAGTCGTCAGGGAATGGGGGGAAACACCATATATTTT. The encoded protein is CASSRQGMGGNTIYF.

The chain combines TRBV30 with TRBJ1-6; no firm D call. Germline-derived CDR1 and CDR2 are GTSNPN and SVGIG (reference sequence). V was cut by 5 bases and J by 0 bases, with 8 bases left in between. The CDR3 has 14 residues. The CDR3 DNA reads TGTGCCTGGGGGTTGAGCTCCTATAATTCACCCCTCCACTTT. This encodes CAWGLSSYNSPLHF. Supplemented by reference TRBV30 and TRBJ1-6, the full variable domain reads SQTIHQWPATLVQPVGSPLSLECTVEGTSNPNLYWYRQAAGRGLQLLFYSVGIGQISSEVPQNLSASRPQDRQFILSSKKLLLSDSGFYLCAWGLSSYNSPLHFGNGTRLTVT.

Here the CDR3 reads CAWAPHNSPLHF. DNA of the CDR3: TGTGCCTGGGCCCCTCACAATTCACCCCTCCACTTT. The rearrangement uses TRBV30 and TRBJ1-6; D unclear. V was pared by 5 bases and J by 7 bases, with 9 bases between. CDR1 is GTSNPN and CDR2 is SVGIG in the germline V gene (reference sequence). The length of the CDR3 is 12 residues.

The chain employs TRBV28 and TRBJ1-3, with D possibly matching TRBD1 (6 bases). Germline V gene sequence: CDR1 MDHEN, CDR2 SYDVKM. This CDR3 has 15 residues. V shed 4 bases and J shed 4 bases, with 14 bases lying between them. The CDR3 reads CASSSPGVPGNTIYF. In DNA, the CDR3 is TGTGCCAGCAGTTCCCCAGGGGTCCCCGGAAACACCATATATTTT. The full variable domain, rest sourced from reference TRBV28 and TRBJ1-3, is DVKVTQSSRYLVKRTGEKVFLECVQDMDHENMFWYRQDPGLGLRLIYFSYDVKMKEKGDIPEGYSVSREKKERFSLILESASTNQTSMYLCASSSPGVPGNTIYFGEGSWLTVV.

The chain joins TRBV10-3 to TRBJ2-7; D call uncertain. Trimming pared 2 bases from V and 2 bases from J, leaving 10 bases between. The CDR3 extends over 14 amino acids. Per germline, CDR1 ENHRY and CDR2 SYGVKD. The CDR3 here is CAISEGKNPYEQYF. The CDR3 DNA follows: TGTGCCATCAGTGAGGGAAAGAATCCCTACGAGCAGTACTTC.

This clone was observed once. One end of the junction does not line up with germline, which may come from a read error. The rearrangement uses TRBV20-1 and TRBJ1-2; D gene unclear. CDR3 size: 13 residues. Germline loops: CDR1 DFQATT, CDR2 SNEGSKA (reference sequence). Written as DNA, the CDR3 is TGCAGTGCTAGTAGTCGGGATCCCACATTTATTGGCTTC. It encodes CSASSRDPTFIGF.

This clone was observed a single time. The chain uses TRBV10-3 and TRBJ2-7, with D unresolved. Germline V gene data show CDR1 as ENHRY and CDR2 as SYGVKD. The CDR3 sequence is 12 residues long. V gave up 3 bases and J gave up 6 bases, with 9 bases separating them. CDR3 in amino acids: CAISETVSEQYF. Written as DNA, the CDR3 is TGTGCCATCAGTGAAACGGTTAGCGAGCAGTACTTC.

By share of the sample, this clone is medium-sized (0.01 to 0.1%). Different DNA sequences within this sample yield the same CDR3. This chain connects TRBV27 to TRBJ1-1; 9 bases line up with TRBD1. V was pared by 4 bases and J by 3 bases, with 0 bases of the junction left unmatched. The CDR3 covers 13 residues. Germline values: CDR1 MNHEY, CDR2 SMNVEV (reference sequence). The CDR3 reads CASSWTGDTEAFF. CDR3 bases: TGTGCCAGCAGTTGGACAGGGGACACTGAAGCTTTCTTT.

V is TRBV27 and J is TRBJ1-1, with D perhaps TRBD1 (5 bases). Trimming shortened V by 1 base and J by 4 bases, and 19 bases separated the two germline ends. CDR1 is MNHEY, CDR2 SMNVEV, per germline (reference sequence). The CDR3 has 17 amino acids. The CDR3 loop reads CASSLFLGQGRFTEAFF. The CDR3 nucleotides read TGTGCCAGCAGTTTATTCCTCGGTCAGGGCAGGTTCACTGAAGCTTTCTTT.

Comments on this clone: The DNA is omitted, as the CDR3 cannot be located on it reliably, and the CDR3 follows TCRdb's listing. The V call is TRBV21-1, the J call TRBJ2-7; the D segment call TRBD1 is taken from the table without a DNA check. TRBV21-1 is assigned pseudogene status. The CDR3 has 19 residues if both end residues are counted. The CDR3 is CASSKAAFGAGASSYEQYF.